Shown below are 30 T cell receptor beta chains from a single sample sequenced in a study of identical twins' blood T cells. TCRdb re-analysed the 5' RACE reads in MiXCR, keeping a single row per CDR3 protein. The sample has roughly 340,000 distinct CDR3 sequences, under 30% seen once. Sequences were obtained from PBMCs. Every receptor here comes from a woman aged 18 to 55 in good health.

The CDR3 spells CASTGTDSYNEQFF. The CDR3 DNA is TGTGCCAGTACCGGGACAGACTCCTACAATGAGCAGTTCTTC. The chain employs TRBV10-3 and TRBJ2-1, with TRBD1 identical over 7 bases. The trim removed 10 bases at V and 0 bases at J, leaving 6 bases unmatched. The CDR3 consists of 14 residues. Per the germline V gene, CDR1 is ENHRY and CDR2 is SYGVKD.

This chain connects TRBV11-2 to TRBJ2-6, with D hard to call. The germline CDR1 and CDR2 sequences are SGHAT and FQNNGV. This CDR3 is 18 amino acids long. Trimming took off 5 bases at V and 0 bases at J, with 17 bases between the two ends. DNA for the CDR3: TGTGCCAGCAGCCCAGGATTCTCGTTACGCTCTGGGGCCAACGTCCTGACTTTC. Amino acid sequence: CASSPGFSLRSGANVLTF.

Note on this clonotype: A much larger clone lies a single base off, so this may be a read error. The genes are TRBV4-3 and TRBJ2-1; D is possibly TRBD2 (5 bases). The germline V gene has CDR1 LGHNA and CDR2 YSLEER. The CDR3 sequence is 16 residues long. The CDR3 nucleotides are TGCACCAGCAGCCAAGATGGGGAGAGCTCCTACAATGAGCAGTTCTTC. It codes for CTSSQDGESSYNEQFF.

This clonotype appeared a few times. The chain has TRBV7-9 and TRBJ2-1, with 11 bases matching TRBD2. The trim removed 6 bases at V and 8 bases at J, leaving 9 bases unmatched. Looked up from germline, CDR1 is SEHNR and CDR2 is FQNEAQ (reference sequence). CDR3 size: 15 residues. As DNA, the CDR3 is TGTGCCAGCAGGCCAACTAGCGGGAGTATCGATGAGCAGTTCTTC. This sequence encodes CASRPTSGSIDEQFF. The full variable domain, its missing parts supplied by reference TRBV7-9 and TRBJ2-1, is DTGVSQNPRHKITKRGQNVTFRCDPISEHNRLYWYRQTLGQGPEFLTYFQNEAQLEKSRLLSDRFSAERPKGSFSTLEIQRTEQGDSAMYLCASRPTSGSIDEQFFGPGTRLTVL.

The chain carries TRBV7-9 and TRBJ2-2, with D uncertain. This CDR3 is 14 amino acids long. Germline V gene data show CDR1 as SEHNR and CDR2 as FQNEAQ (reference sequence). Trimming took off 1 base at V and 6 bases at J, with 9 bases between the two ends. Written as DNA, the CDR3 is TGTGCCAGCAGCTTAGTACGGCAATCCGGGGAGCTGTTTTTT. This codes for CASSLVRQSGELFF.

Here the CDR3 DNA reads TGTGCCAGCAGCTTCCAGGGTACCAATGAAAAACTGTTTTTT. This codes for CASSFQGTNEKLFF. The V call is TRBV7-2, the J call TRBJ1-4; D may be TRBD1 (5 bases). Trimming removed 3 bases from V and 5 bases from J, with 10 bases in between. The germline CDR1 and CDR2 sequences are SGHTA and FQGNSA. The CDR3 covers 14 residues.

This clonotype was recorded many times. The rearrangement uses TRBV11-2 and TRBJ2-3; no reliable D call. Germline assignment: CDR1 SGHAT and CDR2 FQNNGV. Deletions cut 2 bases from V and 1 base from J, with 7 bases between. The CDR3 consists of 14 residues. For the CDR3, the DNA is TGTGCCAGCAGCTTACCGGACCGCACAGATACGCAGTATTTT. Translating gives CASSLPDRTDTQYF.

There are many counts of this clonotype. The V gene is TRBV20-1, the J gene TRBJ1-4; no clear D. Trimming took off 2 bases at V and 4 bases at J, with 11 bases between the two ends. CDR1 is DFQATT and CDR2 is SNEGSKA in the germline V gene (reference sequence). This CDR3 is 14 amino acids long. CDR3 sequence (DNA): TGCAGTGCTAGAAGGACCGATCTTAATGAAAAACTGTTTTTT. Translated, it gives CSARRTDLNEKLFF.

This clonotype was detected a few times. The gene calls are TRBV18 and TRBJ2-7; the match to TRBD2 covers 7 bases. CDR1 is KGHSH, CDR2 LQKENI, per germline. The V segment lost 3 bases and the J segment 3 bases; nucleotides outside the gene matches: 2. This CDR3 spans 13 amino acids. The CDR3 sequence: CASSPGGGYEQYF. As DNA, the CDR3 is TGTGCCAGCTCACCCGGCGGGGGCTACGAGCAGTACTTC.

This clonotype has only a few counts. The V call is TRBV24-1, the J call TRBJ2-1; possible D gene TRBD2, 6 bases. Trimming stripped 3 bases from V and 6 bases from J, with 11 bases between. This CDR3 has 14 amino acids. Germline-derived CDR1 and CDR2 are KGHDR and SFDVKD. The CDR3 protein is CATSDPRRANEQFF. The CDR3 nucleotides read TGTGCCACCAGTGATCCCCGGAGGGCCAATGAGCAGTTCTTC.

The rearrangement links TRBV4-3 to TRBJ2-1; 7 bases are shared with TRBD2. V gave up 6 bases and J gave up 8 bases; unmatched junction bases: 13. The CDR3 is made up of 15 amino acids. The germline CDR1 and CDR2 sequences are LGHNA and YSLEER. CDR3 nucleotide sequence: TGCGCCAGCAGTAGGACTAGTTTGTCCTCCGATGAGCAGTTCTTC. This translates into CASSRTSLSSDEQFF.

This clonotype was observed a handful of times. One end of the junction does not line up with germline, which may come from a read error. The CDR3 DNA reads TGCGCCGGCAGCTTTTCGTCTATGACAGACCAGCCCCAGCATTTT. Its translation is CAGSFSSMTDQPQHF. The chain links TRBV5-1 to TRBJ1-5; D is possibly TRBD1 (5 bases). Looked up from germline, CDR1 is SGHRS and CDR2 is YFSETQ. The CDR3 covers 15 residues. The variable domain in full, with the rest retrieved from reference TRBV5-1 and TRBJ1-5, is KAGVTQTPRYLIKTRGQQVTLSCSPISGHRSVSWYQQTPGQGLQFLFEYFSETQRNKGNFPGRFSGRQFSNSRSEMNVSTLELGDSALYLCAGSFSSMTDQPQHFGDGTRLSIL.

The chain recombines TRBV3-1 with TRBJ1-1; possibly TRBD1 for D (5 bases). The CDR3 covers 15 residues. Germline V gene data show CDR1 as LGHDT and CDR2 as YNNKEL (reference sequence). The ends were cut back, 0 bases at V and 4 bases at J, with 12 bases in the middle. CDR3 residues: CASSQDPRVGTEAFF. Written as DNA, the CDR3 is TGTGCCAGCAGCCAAGACCCCAGGGTCGGCACTGAAGCTTTCTTT.

The rearrangement joins TRBV20-1 to TRBJ1-5, with 8 bases identical to TRBD1. CDR1 is DFQATT and CDR2 is SNEGSKA in the germline V gene (reference sequence). This CDR3 is built from 13 residues. After removal of 0 bases from V and 5 bases from J, the junction contained 0 bases not matched to a gene. The CDR3 here is CSARETGDQPQHF. CDR3 nucleotide sequence: TGCAGTGCTAGAGAGACAGGGGATCAGCCCCAGCATTTT.

The rearrangement joins TRBV18 to TRBJ1-5; 8 bases match TRBD1. Germline-derived CDR1 and CDR2 are KGHSH and LQKENI. The CDR3 consists of 16 residues. J was trimmed by 5 bases and V by 0 bases; bases with no gene match: 6. CDR3 residues: CASSPPPGQEDQPQHF. As DNA, the CDR3 is TGTGCCAGCTCACCACCCCCGGGACAGGAAGATCAGCCCCAGCATTTT.

This clonotype has just a few counts. CDR3 sequence (DNA): TGTGCCAGCCATCAGGCGTACAATGAGCAGTTCTTC. As protein: CASHQAYNEQFF. This chain joins TRBV6-2 or TRBV6-3 and TRBJ2-1; D uncertain. The CDR3 spans 12 residues. From germline, CDR1 is MNHEY and CDR2 SVGEGT. The germline V and J ends were trimmed by 8 bases and 4 bases, with 9 bases remaining between them.

The chain joins TRBV20-1 to TRBJ2-1, with unresolved D. The CDR3 runs to 12 residues. CDR1 is DFQATT and CDR2 is SNEGSKA in the germline V gene (reference sequence). The V end lost 4 bases, the J end lost 9 bases, and 13 bases lay between the germline ends. CDR3 sequence: CSAIDVGREQFF. The CDR3 DNA follows: TGCAGTGCTATAGATGTGGGTCGTGAGCAGTTCTTC.

This sequence joins TRBV29-1 and TRBJ1-1; D gene unclear. V lost 4 bases and J lost 1, with 13 bases in between. Per germline, CDR1 SQVTM and CDR2 ANQGSEA. This CDR3 region has 14 residues. CDR3 sequence: CSVVPARWNTEAFF. Here the CDR3 DNA reads TGCAGCGTTGTCCCGGCCAGGTGGAACACTGAAGCTTTCTTT.

This chain connects TRBV4-3 to TRBJ2-3, with D unclear. Trimming took off 0 bases at V and 5 bases at J, with 12 bases between the two ends. Per germline, CDR1 LGHNA and CDR2 YSLEER. The CDR3 has 15 amino acids. The CDR3 coding sequence is TGCGCCAGCAGCCAAGATGGGCCGGACGGAGATACGCAGTATTTT. Protein: CASSQDGPDGDTQYF.

About this clonotype: A read error may account for a junction end that differs from germline. The J gene is TRBJ2-1, the V gene TRBV20-1; 10 bases agree with TRBD2. The CDR3 extends over 15 amino acids. The germline V gene has CDR1 DFQATT and CDR2 SNEGSKA (reference sequence). The CDR3 spells CSFVTSGPLYNEQLF. In nucleotides, the CDR3 is TGCAGCTTTGTGACTAGCGGGCCACTATACAATGAGCAGTTGTTC.

The rearrangement links TRBV5-1 to TRBJ1-1, with a possible D match to TRBD1 (6 bases). V lost 4 bases and J 10 bases, leaving 17 bases between the germline ends. Germline values: CDR1 SGHRS, CDR2 YFSETQ. There are 13 residues in the CDR3. CDR3 DNA: TGCGCCAGCAGCCCTGGGACACCAGCTGGAGCTTTCTTT. Translation: CASSPGTPAGAFF.

The chain recombines TRBV20-1 with TRBJ2-1; 8 bases agree with TRBD2. From germline, CDR1 is DFQATT and CDR2 SNEGSKA (reference sequence). J was trimmed by 3 bases and V by 6 bases; bases with no gene match: 10. This CDR3 region has 15 residues. CDR3 DNA: TGCAGTGCCACCAAACCAGCGGGAGTCTACAATGAGCAGTTCTTC. Amino acids: CSATKPAGVYNEQFF.

J is TRBJ1-1 and V is TRBV29-1; D is unclear. V was clipped by 2 bases and J by 6 bases, with 16 bases between them. CDR1 and CDR2 from the germline V gene are SQVTM and ANQGSEA. The length of the CDR3 is 14 residues. The CDR3 nucleotides are TGCAGCGTTGAACGGTCCCAGAAGTGGGCTGAAGCTTTCTTT. This translates into CSVERSQKWAEAFF. Variable domain in full (rest from reference TRBV29-1 and TRBJ1-1): SAVISQKPSRDICQRGTSLTIQCQVDSQVTMMFWYRQQPGQSLTLIATANQGSEATYESGFVIDKFPISRPNLTFSTLTVSNMSPEDSSIYLCSVERSQKWAEAFFGQGTRLTVV.

This clonotype occurred a few times. The CDR3 protein is CASSLSSVKGETQYF. CDR3 nucleotide sequence: TGTGCCAGCAGCTTAAGTTCGGTAAAGGGAGAGACCCAGTACTTC. The chain combines TRBV11-2 with TRBJ2-5; unclear D gene. Germline V gene data show CDR1 as SGHAT and CDR2 as FQNNGV. The CDR3 loop spans 15 amino acids. V lost 2 bases to trimming and J lost 4 bases, with 14 bases between them. Based on the CDR3 plus reference TRBV11-2 and TRBJ2-5, the full variable domain is EAGVAQSPRYKIIEKRQSVAFWCNPISGHATLYWYQQILGQGPKLLIQFQNNGVVDDSQLPKDRFSAERLKGVDSTLKIQPAKLEDSAVYLCASSLSSVKGETQYFGPGTRLLVL.

This clonotype was counted at least ten times. J is TRBJ2-3 and V is TRBV29-1, with no clear D. CDR1 is SQVTM, CDR2 ANQGSEA, per germline. Trimming shortened V by 3 bases and J by 2 bases, and 15 bases separated the two germline ends. The CDR3 contains 15 residues. CDR3 coding DNA: TGCAGCGTTGAGATCAACAGTCTAAACACAGATACGCAGTATTTT. Translation gives CSVEINSLNTDTQYF.

The chain uses TRBV20-1 and TRBJ2-1; TRBD2 is a possible D gene (6 bases). Germline-derived CDR1 and CDR2 are DFQATT and SNEGSKA (reference sequence). CDR3 length: 16 amino acids. V was clipped by 0 bases and J by 5 bases, with 17 bases between them. The chain's CDR3 is CSARDPWAGIHNEQFF. The CDR3 DNA reads TGCAGTGCTAGAGATCCGTGGGCGGGAATTCACAATGAGCAGTTCTTC.

The genes are TRBV29-1 and TRBJ2-5, with D tentatively TRBD1 or TRBD2 (5 bases each). In germline, CDR1 is SQVTM, CDR2 ANQGSEA. The CDR3 is 12 amino acids. Between the trimmed V and J ends, which lost 8 bases and 4 bases, there was a span of 14 bases. The CDR3 spells CSWMGEGETQYF. The DNA of the CDR3 is TGCAGCTGGATGGGGGAAGGAGAGACCCAGTACTTC.

The CDR3 region is CASSHSYYNEQFF. CDR3 bases: TGTGCCAGCAGCCACTCCTACTACAATGAGCAGTTCTTC. V gene TRBV3-1 combines with J gene TRBJ2-1; D not certain. Trimming shortened V by 3 bases and J by 3 bases, and 6 bases separated the two germline ends. The CDR3 has 13 amino acids. CDR1 is LGHDT and CDR2 is YNNKEL in the germline V gene (reference sequence).

The chain couples TRBV7-9 to TRBJ1-6; no firm D call. This CDR3 has 13 residues. Trimming pared 1 base from V and 11 bases from J, leaving 9 bases between. CDR1 SEHNR and CDR2 FQNEAQ come from the germline V gene (reference sequence). The CDR3 here is CASSLESRAPLHF. CDR3 DNA sequence: TGTGCCAGCAGCTTAGAGAGTAGGGCACCCCTCCACTTT.

This clonotype was seen only a few times. This sequence joins TRBV7-2 and TRBJ1-5; no clear D gene. V dropped 0 bases and J dropped 5 bases, with 11 bases sitting between them. This CDR3 comprises 15 residues. Looked up from germline, CDR1 is SGHTA and CDR2 is FQGNSA. CDR3 protein: CASSLAWSADQPQHF. DNA of the CDR3: TGTGCCAGCAGCTTAGCGTGGTCAGCCGATCAGCCCCAGCATTTT.